This entry concerns a single TCR beta chain. The target antigen is unknown. Sequencing was performed with immunoSEQ multiplex PCR; in TCRdb, only in-frame clones are kept and a portion is missing. The sample consists of 150,000 to 200,000 clones, 90% of them appearing once. The sample comes from a study of T cell responses to AZD1222 COVID-19 vaccine. Overall study findings and caveats: Targeting of unmutated variant regions was reportedly seen in nearly half of spike-specific TCRs. White British people made up most donors, females outnumbered males, and clonal diversity was possibly underestimated.

CDR3 size: 12 residues. CDR1 is MDHEN, CDR2 SYDVKM, per germline. Trimming shortened V by 8 bases and J by 7 bases, and 12 bases separated the two germline ends. The TCR comes from an adult who received the AZD1222 COVID-19 vaccine. This specimen consisted of peripheral blood, obtained 28 days after the second AZD1222 dose. The J gene is TRBJ1-5, the V gene TRBV28; D not certain. The CDR3 spells CASGIVGQPQHF. In nucleotides, the CDR3 is TGTGCCAGCGGGATTGTGGGGCAGCCCCAGCATTTT.